Listed below are T cell receptor beta chains from one sample, sequenced in a study of neurological immune-mediated disorders. TCRdb called the 5' RACE reads again in MiXCR, with one record for every CDR3 protein. The sample lists about 120,000 distinct CDR3 sequences, approximately 3.2% occurring once. Sequenced material: PBMCs. The receptors were gathered from a woman in her twenties or thirties with multiple sclerosis. Each CDR3 is given without its conserved first and last residue.

>TRBV5-4|TRBJ2-5
ASSPPGQGPQETQY
>TRBV5-8|TRBJ1-1
ASSSDRLKEAF
>TRBV5-1|TRBJ1-1
ASSLEGVSTEAF
>TRBV12-3/TRBV12-4|TRBJ1-5
ASSLKVGRGQPQH
>TRBV12-3/TRBV12-4|TRBJ1-1
ASRFDSMNTEAF
>TRBV20-1|TRBJ1-5
SALNPGEGNQPQH
>TRBV5-6|TRBJ1-2
ASSLRQGLGGYT
>TRBV30|TRBJ2-5
AWGTGAFPETQY
>TRBV6-5|TRBJ1-1
ASSPITGAYTEAF
>TRBV7-9|TRBJ2-3
ASSFQDTDTQY
>TRBV7-2|TRBJ2-7
ASSPTGFRSYEQY
>TRBV7-8|TRBJ2-7
ASSLAGTGSLYEQY
>TRBV27|TRBJ2-5
ASSFRGAGETQY
>TRBV20-1|TRBJ2-7
SARPPEAGAYYEQY
>TRBV19|TRBJ2-7
ASSPAGDYEQY
>TRBV12-3/TRBV12-4|TRBJ2-7
ASSYQGFYEQY
>TRBV10-3|TRBJ2-1
AISGTSALYNEQF
>TRBV7-2|TRBJ2-7
ASSFSAGREQY
>TRBV20-1|TRBJ1-6
SASDTTNSPLH
>TRBV5-1|TRBJ2-1
ASSLSGAAHNEQF
>TRBV20-1|TRBJ2-1
SARGRDFVYNEQF
>TRBV16|TRBJ1-5
ASTRGGAEQPQH
>TRBV9|TRBJ2-7
ASSVASVRDEQY